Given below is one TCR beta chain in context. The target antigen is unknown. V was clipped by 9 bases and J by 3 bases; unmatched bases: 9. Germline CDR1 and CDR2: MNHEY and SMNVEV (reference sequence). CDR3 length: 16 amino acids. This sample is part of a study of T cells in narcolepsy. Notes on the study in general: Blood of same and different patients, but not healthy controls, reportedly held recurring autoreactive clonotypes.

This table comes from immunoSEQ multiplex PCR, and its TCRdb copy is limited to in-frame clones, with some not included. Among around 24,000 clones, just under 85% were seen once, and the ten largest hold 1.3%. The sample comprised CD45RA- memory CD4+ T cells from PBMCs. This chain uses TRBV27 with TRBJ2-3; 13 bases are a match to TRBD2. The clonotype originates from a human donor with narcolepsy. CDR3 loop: CASGRPGLAGTDTQYF. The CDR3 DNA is TGTGCCAGTGGCAGACCGGGACTAGCGGGAACAGATACGCAGTATTTT.